This T cell receptor beta chain comes out of a study of blood T cells in healthy people across ages. Study-wide findings and caveats: Bulk PBMC profiling left naive and antigen-experienced comparisons inconclusive. Versus aged donors, long-lived donors had higher diversity and more naive CD4+ cells.

Many counts were recorded for this clonotype. Its antigen is unidentified. The second PCR ran roughly 6 to 11 cycles with a sample-barcoded 5' primer and J-beta primers. TCRdb fed the 5' RACE reads into MiXCR, producing one record per CDR3 protein. The sample consists of hundreds of thousands of distinct CDR3 sequences, roughly 32% of them appearing once. Total RNA amounts of at least 5.5 micrograms were extracted per sample. This TCR came from an elderly woman in good health. Specimen: blood.

CDR3: CASSPRGGEQYF. The CDR3 DNA is TGTGCCAGCAGCCCCCGGGGCGGCGAGCAGTACTTC. The chain uses TRBV11-3 and TRBJ2-7; D possibly uses TRBD1 or TRBD2 (5 bases each). The V end was cut by 5 bases, the J end by 6 bases, with 11 bases between. This CDR3 spans 12 amino acids. Germline values: CDR1 SGHNT, CDR2 YENEEA. Based on the CDR3 plus reference TRBV11-3 and TRBJ2-7, the full variable domain is EAGVVQSPRYKIIEKKQPVAFWCNPISGHNTLYWYLQNLGQGPELLIRYENEEAVDDSQLPKDRFSAERLKGVDSTLKIQPAELGDSAVYLCASSPRGGEQYFGPGTRLTVT.